These 3 T cell receptor beta chains were all obtained from the same sample, sequenced in a study of blood T cells in healthy people across ages. With a J-beta primer mix and a sample-barcoded 5' primer, a second PCR ran about 7 to 12 cycles. TCRdb reanalysed the 5' RACE reads using MiXCR and keeps one entry per CDR3 protein. In the table there are about 970,000 distinct CDR3 sequences, just over 50% of which are singletons. Source material: blood. All receptors come from a woman aged 55 to 70 in good health.

V is TRBV18 and J is TRBJ2-1; D is perhaps TRBD1 or TRBD2 (5 bases each). The germline V gene has CDR1 KGHSH and CDR2 LQKENI. V dropped 3 bases and J dropped 9 bases, with 21 bases sitting between them. The CDR3 covers 16 residues. The CDR3 protein is CASSPDTGTVLGEQFF. CDR3 DNA sequence: TGTGCCAGCTCACCTGATACCGGGACCGTACTGGGTGAGCAGTTCTTC.

J is TRBJ2-3 and V is TRBV4-2; D perhaps matches TRBD1 (6 bases). Trimming took off 2 bases at V and 0 bases at J, with 9 bases between the two ends. CDR1 is LGHNA, CDR2 YNFKEQ, per germline. The length of the CDR3 is 15 residues. The CDR3: CASSQTGQSTDTQYF. CDR3 sequence (DNA): TGTGCCAGCAGCCAAACGGGACAAAGCACAGATACGCAGTATTTT.

CDR3 amino acids: CSAAAAGPTDTQYF. The CDR3, as DNA: TGCAGTGCTGCCGCGGCGGGCCCCACAGATACGCAGTATTTT. The chain combines TRBV20-1 with TRBJ2-3, with D maybe TRBD2 (5 bases). The length of the CDR3 is 14 residues. V was trimmed by 5 bases and J by 2 bases, leaving 14 bases between them. The V gene's germline CDR1 is DFQATT and CDR2 SNEGSKA (reference sequence).